This TCR beta chain was sequenced during a study of cytomegalovirus exposure and HLA in healthy donors. Primers: 60 Vbeta forward and 13 Jbeta reverse. Clones were sequenced by immunoSEQ multiplex PCR, and TCRdb holds only the in-frame ones, with some missing. This table has over 90,000 clones, 70% to 90% appearing once. As to this clone: The germline gene is not matched at one end of the junction; a read error may be the cause.

Germline values: CDR1 SGDLS, CDR2 YYNGEE. The CDR3 extends over 15 amino acids. Sequenced: PBMCs. This receptor was identified in a man between 40 and 49 years old in good health and CMV-seronegative. The chain joins TRBV9 to TRBJ1-1; 10 nucleotides agree with TRBD1. The CDR3 DNA sequence: TGTGTCAGCAGCGTGACCGGGACAGGGGCTAATGAAGCTTTCTTT. It yields the protein CVSSVTGTGANEAFF.